The 15 T cell receptor beta chains below come from one sample, sequenced in a study of blood T cell repertoires in COVID-19. Only in-frame clones appear in the TCRdb table, and some are missing; sequencing was by immunoSEQ multiplex PCR. Of 150,000 to 200,000 clones listed, approximately 86% are singletons. The sequenced sample consisted of peripheral blood. The receptors stem from a man aged 70-80 years with acute or convalescent COVID-19.

This chain joins TRBV14 and TRBJ2-2; 11 bases are a match to TRBD2. This CDR3 comprises 19 residues. Germline V gene sequence: CDR1 SGHDN, CDR2 FVKESK. V trimming: 4 bases; J trimming: 4 bases; junction bases outside the gene matches: 14. CDR3 amino acids: CASSLHYLTSGNPTGELFF. The DNA for the CDR3 is TGTGCCAGCAGCCTCCACTACCTGACTAGCGGGAATCCCACCGGGGAGCTGTTTTTT.

The genes are TRBV5-6 and TRBJ2-1, with 8 bases aligning to TRBD2. Losses at the gene ends were 1 base for V and 12 bases for J; bases not matched to a gene: 12. CDR3 length: 15 residues. Germline V gene sequence: CDR1 SGHDT, CDR2 YYEEEE. CDR3 in DNA: TGTGCCAGCAGCTTGTTAATACGGGGGGGACAAGCGCAGTTCTTC. The encoded protein is CASSLLIRGGQAQFF.

The V and J genes are TRBV7-3 and TRBJ2-3, with D perhaps matching TRBD2 (5 bases). Deletions cut 1 base from V and 0 bases from J, with 8 bases between. The CDR3 is made up of 15 amino acids. The germline V gene has CDR1 SGHTA and CDR2 FQGTGA. The CDR3 DNA is TGTGCCAGCAGCTTAAGGTGGGAGAGCACAGATACGCAGTATTTT. Its translation is CASSLRWESTDTQYF.

The chain carries TRBV10-3 and TRBJ2-2, with 8 bases identical to TRBD1. Germline CDR1 ENHRY, CDR2 SYGVKD. V shed 6 bases and J 8 bases; nucleotides not matched to a gene: 11. This CDR3 is 15 amino acids long. The CDR3 bases are TGTGCCATCAGCCACCCAGGACAGGGTCAGGGGGAGCTGTTTTTT. This encodes CAISHPGQGQGELFF.

This clone was detected only once. The rearrangement uses TRBV12-3 or TRBV12-4 and TRBJ1-1, with no clear D. V was pared by 8 bases and J by 1 base, with 11 bases between. CDR3 length: 13 residues. The CDR3 bases are TGTGCCAGCCGACACAGAACGAACACTGAAGCTTTCTTT. It translates to CASRHRTNTEAFF.

The chain is built from TRBV30 and TRBJ2-2; D is unclear. This CDR3 has 15 residues. Trimming removed 0 bases at V and 4 bases at J, with 12 bases between. Germline CDR1 GTSNPN, CDR2 SVGIG (reference sequence). The CDR3 reads CAWSVPVLSTGELFF. CDR3 bases: TGTGCCTGGAGTGTACCGGTTTTATCCACCGGGGAGCTGTTTTTT.

The chain links TRBV18 to TRBJ1-2, with D maybe TRBD1 (6 bases). CDR3 length equals 15 residues. V lost 3 bases and J lost 2, with 13 bases in between. Per germline, CDR1 KGHSH and CDR2 LQKENI. CDR3: CASSPAGQFNYGYTF. The CDR3 bases are TGTGCCAGCTCACCGGCAGGACAGTTCAACTATGGCTACACCTTC.

The chain combines TRBV7-6 with TRBJ2-7; D may be TRBD1 (6 bases). Germline CDR1 and CDR2: SGHVS and FNYEAQ. The CDR3 runs to 15 residues. V lost 5 bases and J lost 1, with 15 bases in between. The CDR3 loop is CASSPGTPPSYEQYF. The DNA of the CDR3 is TGTGCCAGCAGCCCGGGGACACCTCCTTCCTACGAGCAGTACTTC. Based on the CDR3 plus reference TRBV7-6 and TRBJ2-7, the full variable domain is GAGVSQSPRYKVTKRGQDVALRCDPISGHVSLYWYRQALGQGPEFLTYFNYEAQQDKSGLPNDRFSAERPEGSISTLTIQRTEQRDSAMYRCASSPGTPPSYEQYFGPGTRLTVT.

The J gene is TRBJ1-1, the V gene TRBV29-1; TRBD1 matches at 7 bases. The CDR3 has 13 residues. In germline, CDR1 is SQVTM, CDR2 ANQGSEA. J gave up 4 bases and V 6 bases, and 8 bases lay outside the gene matches. CDR3 DNA: TGCAGCGTCGCGAATCCAGGGGGCACTGAAGCTTTCTTT. Translation gives CSVANPGGTEAFF.

CDR3 sequence (DNA): TGTGCCAGCAGTTCCCTTGAGAAACAGGGAGCGGCTGAAGCTTTCTTT. Translated, it gives CASSSLEKQGAAEAFF. V usage is TRBV27 and J usage is TRBJ1-1; D possibly corresponds to TRBD1 (6 bases). Germline V gives CDR1 MNHEY, CDR2 SMNVEV (reference sequence). Trimming cost V 4 bases and J 6 bases, with 21 bases left between them. This CDR3 contains 16 residues.

CDR3 loop: CASRAAASNYGYTF. Here the CDR3 DNA reads TGTGCCAGCAGGGCGGCGGCGTCTAACTATGGCTACACCTTC. V usage is TRBV6-6 and J usage is TRBJ1-2; D uncertain. Germline loops: CDR1 MNHNY, CDR2 SVGAGI (reference sequence). The CDR3 is made up of 14 amino acids. Trimming removed 6 bases at V and 0 bases at J, with 11 bases between.

CDR3 residues: CASSLNAGASTDTQYF. The CDR3 DNA reads TGTGCCAGCAGCTTAAATGCGGGGGCCAGCACAGATACGCAGTATTTT. V is TRBV7-3 and J is TRBJ2-3; D is possibly TRBD2 (7 bases). Trimming took off 1 base at V and 0 bases at J, with 11 bases between the two ends. The CDR3 extends over 16 amino acids. CDR1 and CDR2 from the germline V gene are SGHTA and FQGTGA.

J is TRBJ1-5 and V is TRBV25-1, with D possibly being TRBD1 (6 bases). The V and J ends lost 6 bases and 5 bases respectively, with 11 bases between them. Germline lookup yields CDR1 MGHDK and CDR2 SYGVNS. The CDR3 is 13 residues long. CDR3 DNA sequence: TGTGCCAGCAGCCGGGACATCCATCAGCCCCAGCATTTT. Encoded protein: CASSRDIHQPQHF.

For the CDR3, the DNA is TGTGCCAGCAGCTTAGGAGATGCAACTAATGAAAAACTGTTTTTT. Translated, it gives CASSLGDATNEKLFF. The chain combines TRBV7-8 with TRBJ1-4; D remains ambiguous. This CDR3 contains 15 residues. The germline V gene encodes CDR1 SGHVS and CDR2 FQNEAQ. V gave up 1 base and J gave up 0 bases, with 6 bases separating them.

The chain carries TRBV10-3 and TRBJ1-1; 8 positions match TRBD1. V shed 10 bases, J shed 3 bases, and the junction held 4 bases outside the gene matches. Germline V gene data show CDR1 as ENHRY and CDR2 as SYGVKD. The CDR3 length is 12 residues. The CDR3 region is CANGQGDTEAFF. CDR3 nucleotides: TGTGCCAACGGACAGGGAGACACTGAAGCTTTCTTT.